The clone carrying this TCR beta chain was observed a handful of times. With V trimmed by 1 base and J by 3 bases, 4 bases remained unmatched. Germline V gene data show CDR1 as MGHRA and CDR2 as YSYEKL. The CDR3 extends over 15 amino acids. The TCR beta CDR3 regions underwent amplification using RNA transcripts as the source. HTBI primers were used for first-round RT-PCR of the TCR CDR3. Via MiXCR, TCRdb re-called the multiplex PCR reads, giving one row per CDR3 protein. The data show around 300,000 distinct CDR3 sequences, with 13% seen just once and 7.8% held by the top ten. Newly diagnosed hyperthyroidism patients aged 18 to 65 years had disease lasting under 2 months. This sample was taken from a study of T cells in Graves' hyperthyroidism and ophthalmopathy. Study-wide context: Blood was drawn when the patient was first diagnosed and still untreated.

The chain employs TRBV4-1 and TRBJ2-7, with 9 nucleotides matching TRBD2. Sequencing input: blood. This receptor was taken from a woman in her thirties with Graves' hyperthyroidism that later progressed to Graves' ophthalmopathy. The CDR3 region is CASSQVASGVYEQYF. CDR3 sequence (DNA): TGCGCCAGCAGCCAAGTAGCTAGCGGGGTCTACGAGCAGTACTTC.